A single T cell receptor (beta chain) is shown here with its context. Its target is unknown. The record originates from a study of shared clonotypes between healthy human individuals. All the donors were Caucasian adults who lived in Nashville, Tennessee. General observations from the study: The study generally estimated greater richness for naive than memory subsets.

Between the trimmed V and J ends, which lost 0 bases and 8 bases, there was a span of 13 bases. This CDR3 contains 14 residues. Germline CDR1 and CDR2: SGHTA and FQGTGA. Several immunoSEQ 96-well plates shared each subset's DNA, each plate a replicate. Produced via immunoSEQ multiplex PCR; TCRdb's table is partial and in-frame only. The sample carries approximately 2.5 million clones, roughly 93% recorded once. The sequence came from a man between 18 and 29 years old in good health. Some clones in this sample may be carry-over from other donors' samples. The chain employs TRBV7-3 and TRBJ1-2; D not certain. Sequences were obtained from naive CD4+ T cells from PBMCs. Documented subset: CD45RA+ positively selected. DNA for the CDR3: TGTGCCAGCAGCTTAACAGTCAGAGTGAAGGGCTACACCTTC. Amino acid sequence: CASSLTVRVKGYTF.